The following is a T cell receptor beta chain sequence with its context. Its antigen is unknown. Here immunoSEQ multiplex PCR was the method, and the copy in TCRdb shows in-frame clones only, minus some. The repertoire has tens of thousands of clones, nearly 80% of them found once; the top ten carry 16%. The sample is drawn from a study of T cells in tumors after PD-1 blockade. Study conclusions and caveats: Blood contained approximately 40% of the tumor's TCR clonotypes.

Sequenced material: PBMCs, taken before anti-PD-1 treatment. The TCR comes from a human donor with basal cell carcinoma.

The CDR3: CASSRSQGKETQYF. The CDR3 DNA follows: TGTGCCAGCAGCCGAAGCCAGGGAAAAGAGACCCAGTACTTC. The V gene is TRBV6-5, the J gene TRBJ2-5, with a weak D call TRBD1 (5 bases). Germline values: CDR1 MNHEY, CDR2 SVGAGI. V lost 6 bases to trimming and J lost 3 bases, with 14 bases between them. CDR3 length equals 14 residues.